The text below deals with one TCR beta chain. Documented time point: pre-sensitization, week 0. Sample treatment: therapeutic diphenylcyclopropenone sensitization with weekly scalp DPC. These data originate in a study of human T cells and chemical hapten exposure. TCRdb passed the RACE reads through MiXCR, listing each CDR3 protein once. Among 200,000 to 300,000 distinct CDR3 sequences listed, about 9% were seen once. Germline values: CDR1 SGDLS, CDR2 YYNGEE. CDR3 length: 15 residues. The V end was cut by 0 bases, the J end by 4 bases, with 14 bases between. The material was whole blood, obtained in connection with sensitization to the hapten diphenylcyclopropenone (DPC). The V call is TRBV9, the J call TRBJ2-7, with a weak D call TRBD1 (5 bases). The TCR originated in a middle-aged woman with alopecia areata. Some clones in this sample may be carry-over from other donors' samples. CDR3 DNA: TGTGCCAGCAGCGTAGATGGATGGGGCGAGTACGAGCAGTACTTC. This encodes CASSVDGWGEYEQYF.